This passage covers 28 T cell receptor beta chains from one sample sequenced in a study of technical replicates of blood from a handful of donors. Sequencing used immunoSEQ multiplex PCR; TCRdb keeps in-frame clones, though not all of them. This table has roughly 76,000 clones, around 94% appearing once. Sequencing input: T cells isolated from PBMCs. These receptors all stem from a human donor in good health.

The rearrangement links TRBV2 to TRBJ2-5; TRBD1 is a possible D gene (6 bases). Germline V gene sequence: CDR1 SNHLY, CDR2 FYNNEI. Trimming left V 6 bases short and J 1 base short, with 27 bases between. The CDR3 covers 19 residues. The CDR3, as DNA: TGTGCCAGCAGCCCTAGGGGGTCCGGGCCCCTAGGGCCCCAAGAGACCCAGTACTTC. This codes for CASSPRGSGPLGPQETQYF.

The gene calls are TRBV19 and TRBJ1-3; weak D call: TRBD1 (5 bases). V was trimmed by 4 bases and J by 0 bases, leaving 16 bases between them. This CDR3 has 17 residues. Germline V gives CDR1 LNHDA, CDR2 SQIVND (reference sequence). The CDR3 nucleotides read TGTGCCAGTAGTACCACAGGACACTCGAGCTCTGGAAACACCATATATTTT. It translates to CASSTTGHSSSGNTIYF.

The chain recombines TRBV27 with TRBJ2-7; 9 positions agree with TRBD1. The CDR3 is 13 amino acids. V was clipped by 5 bases and J by 7 bases; unmatched bases: 6. Germline V gene lookup returns CDR1 MNHEY and CDR2 SMNVEV (reference sequence). DNA for the CDR3: TGTGCCAGCAGTCTACAGGGGGCGCGAGAGCAGTACTTC. This encodes CASSLQGAREQYF.

A single count supports this clone. V gene TRBV13 combines with J gene TRBJ2-3; 12 bases match TRBD2. The trim removed 9 bases at V and 0 bases at J, leaving 22 bases unmatched. CDR1 and CDR2 (germline): PRHDT, FYEKMQ (reference sequence). The CDR3 is 21 residues long. The CDR3 nucleotides read TGTGCCAGGAGGCGAGAGGGTTCGCTAGCGGGAGGGCCTGGTAGCACAGATACGCAGTATTTT. Residues: CARRREGSLAGGPGSTDTQYF.

The V call is TRBV5-1, the J call TRBJ2-5, with D perhaps matching TRBD1 (6 bases). The CDR3 has 15 amino acids. The V and J ends lost 0 bases and 4 bases respectively, with 13 bases between them. Germline CDR1 SGHRS, CDR2 YFSETQ. CDR3 in DNA: TGCGCCAGCAGCTTGGCCCTACAGGGTACAGAGACCCAGTACTTC. Amino acid sequence: CASSLALQGTETQYF.

The rearrangement links TRBV4-1 to TRBJ2-7; 9 bases are a match to TRBD2. The ends lost 1 base at V and 7 bases at J; junction bases unmatched: 5. The CDR3 sequence is 14 residues long. CDR1 MGHRA and CDR2 YSYEKL come from the germline V gene. CDR3 loop: CASSQVGGREEQYF. CDR3 DNA: TGCGCCAGCAGCCAAGTGGGCGGGAGGGAAGAGCAGTACTTC.

V usage is TRBV14 and J usage is TRBJ2-7, with TRBD1 matching over 7 bases. With 1 base clipped from V and 1 base from J, the junction kept 4 bases outside the gene matches. CDR1 SGHDN and CDR2 FVKESK come from the germline V gene. The CDR3 loop spans 15 amino acids. CDR3 sequence reads: CASSQGRDRSYEQYF. The CDR3 DNA reads TGTGCCAGCAGCCAAGGCCGGGACAGATCCTACGAGCAGTACTTC.

CDR3 region: CASSLAGRVWEDTGELFF. DNA of the CDR3: TGTGCCAGCAGCTTGGCCGGGCGGGTATGGGAAGACACCGGGGAGCTGTTTTTT. The rearrangement links TRBV5-6 to TRBJ2-2, with a weak D call TRBD2 (5 bases). Trimming stripped 0 bases from V and 3 bases from J, with 18 bases between. The CDR3 sequence is 18 residues long. Per germline, CDR1 SGHDT and CDR2 YYEEEE.

This clone was observed a few times. The chain couples TRBV6-5 to TRBJ1-1; no firm D call. The CDR3 length is 14 residues. V dropped 4 bases and J dropped 1 base, with 10 bases sitting between them. Germline V gives CDR1 MNHEY, CDR2 SVGAGI. The CDR3 bases are TGTGCCAGCAGTTCAAACAGACGGAACACTGAAGCTTTCTTT. Amino acid sequence: CASSSNRRNTEAFF.

The V and J genes are TRBV7-8 and TRBJ2-7; the match to TRBD2 covers 13 bases. The J segment lost 0 bases and the V segment lost 5 bases, leaving 4 bases of the junction unmatched. The CDR3 loop spans 16 amino acids. The germline V gene encodes CDR1 SGHVS and CDR2 FQNEAQ. CDR3 sequence: CASSIGLAGVSYEQYF. The CDR3 nucleotides read TGTGCCAGCAGCATCGGACTAGCGGGAGTCTCCTACGAGCAGTACTTC.

V is TRBV2 and J is TRBJ2-3; D unresolved. The CDR3 has 10 residues. The germline V gene encodes CDR1 SNHLY and CDR2 FYNNEI. The V gene lost 7 bases and the J gene lost 5 bases, with 4 bases spanning the gap. For the CDR3, the DNA is TGTGCCAGCATGCGAGATACGCAGTATTTT. This codes for CASMRDTQYF.

This clone appeared a single time. This CDR3 reads CASSARTAYTEAFF. The DNA for the CDR3 is TGTGCCAGCAGCGCCCGGACAGCTTACACTGAAGCTTTCTTT. This chain connects TRBV9 to TRBJ1-1; TRBD1 might be the D (6 bases). This CDR3 contains 14 residues. The V end was cut by 3 bases, the J end by 3 bases, with 12 bases between. Germline V gene data show CDR1 as SGDLS and CDR2 as YYNGEE.

The chain carries TRBV28 and TRBJ1-3; D gene ambiguous. The CDR3 covers 15 residues. V gave up 4 bases and J gave up 0 bases, with 10 bases separating them. Germline CDR1 MDHEN, CDR2 SYDVKM. CDR3 DNA sequence: TGTGCCAGCAGTTCCCTTGGAGCCTCTGGAAACACCATATATTTT. As protein: CASSSLGASGNTIYF.

The chain carries TRBV6-5 and TRBJ2-1; TRBD1 aligns across 7 bases. Germline V gene lookup returns CDR1 MNHEY and CDR2 SVGAGI. The CDR3 is 15 amino acids. Trimming cost V 1 base and J 6 bases; bases outside gene matches: 6. In DNA, the CDR3 is TGTGCCAGCAGTTACTTGGGACAGTCAACCAATGAGCAGTTCTTC. It yields the protein CASSYLGQSTNEQFF.

This clone was seen just once. V and J are TRBV27 and TRBJ1-5, with TRBD1 matching over 7 bases. Per germline, CDR1 MNHEY and CDR2 SMNVEV (reference sequence). CDR3 size: 13 residues. V shed 4 bases and J 7 bases; nucleotides not matched to a gene: 4. Here the CDR3 DNA reads TGTGCCAGCAGTTGGGACAGAGGGCAGCCCCAGCATTTT. Its protein is CASSWDRGQPQHF.

V and J are TRBV5-1 and TRBJ1-2, with D maybe TRBD1 (6 bases). Trimming left V 4 bases short and J 2 bases short, with 12 bases between. CDR3 length: 14 amino acids. Germline V gene data show CDR1 as SGHRS and CDR2 as YFSETQ. CDR3 amino acids: CASSHIQGNYGYTF. DNA of the CDR3: TGCGCCAGCAGCCATATACAGGGCAACTATGGCTACACCTTC.

The chain employs TRBV9 and TRBJ2-7, with TRBD2 identical over 7 bases. The germline CDR1 and CDR2 sequences are SGDLS and YYNGEE. The V gene end was trimmed by 0 bases and the J gene end by 1 base; junction bases not matched to a gene: 4. The CDR3 spans 15 residues. DNA for the CDR3: TGTGCCAGCAGCGTAGCCCCGGGAGGTTCCTACGAGCAGTACTTC. Protein sequence: CASSVAPGGSYEQYF.

V is TRBV30 and J is TRBJ2-3; TRBD2 aligns across 7 bases. Germline CDR1 is GTSNPN and CDR2 is SVGIG (reference sequence). Trimming cost V 1 base and J 2 bases; bases outside gene matches: 3. CDR3 size: 14 residues. The CDR3 DNA follows: TGTGCCTGGAGTGAGGGACTAAACACAGATACGCAGTATTTT. It translates to CAWSEGLNTDTQYF.

J is TRBJ2-7 and V is TRBV28, with 10 bases that match TRBD1. V shed 4 bases and J 6 bases; nucleotides not matched to a gene: 9. The CDR3 is 15 residues long. Looked up from germline, CDR1 is MDHEN and CDR2 is SYDVKM. The CDR3, as DNA: TGTGCCAGCAGTTATGAAGGGACAGGGGTCCCCGAGCAGTACTTC. Protein: CASSYEGTGVPEQYF.

The chain recombines TRBV7-3 with TRBJ2-2, with D uncertain. The CDR3 sequence is 13 residues long. V was shortened by 4 bases and J by 2 bases, with 5 bases between the two germline ends. CDR1 and CDR2 from the germline V gene are SGHTA and FQGTGA. Here the CDR3 DNA reads TGTGCCAGCAGCTCCACTAACACCGGGGAGCTGTTTTTT. It translates to CASSSTNTGELFF.

This clone was counted a single time. The chain couples TRBV4-1 to TRBJ1-2; TRBD1 aligns across 8 bases. The ends lost 4 bases at V and 4 bases at J; junction bases unmatched: 2. CDR1 and CDR2 from the germline V gene are MGHRA and YSYEKL. CDR3 length: 13 amino acids. The CDR3 reads CASSLGQGYGYTF. The CDR3 nucleotides are TGCGCCAGCAGCCTAGGACAGGGCTATGGCTACACCTTC.

V and J are TRBV23-1 and TRBJ2-1; 7 nucleotides align to TRBD2. TRBV23-1 is flagged as an ORF with uncertain function. V dropped 2 bases and J dropped 7; count of bases not matched to a gene: 8. This CDR3 is built from 15 residues. The CDR3: CASSQGAGEGNEQFF. CDR3 DNA: TGCGCCAGCAGTCAAGGGGCGGGAGAGGGGAATGAGCAGTTCTTC.

This clone appeared once. This rearrangement joins TRBV29-1 to TRBJ2-7; 7 bases are a match to TRBD2. The CDR3 is 13 amino acids. The junction had 7 bases not matched to a gene; V was cut back by 4 bases and J by 4 bases. Per the germline V gene, CDR1 is SQVTM and CDR2 is ANQGSEA. The CDR3 nucleotides are TGCAGCGTTGGGGGGGGAATCGGTTACGAGCAGTACTTC. Its translation: CSVGGGIGYEQYF.

This chain joins TRBV7-6 and TRBJ1-1; 8 bases match TRBD1. The CDR3 totals 14 residues. Germline-derived CDR1 and CDR2 are SGHVS and FNYEAQ. After removal of 4 bases from V and 6 bases from J, the junction contained 7 bases not matched to a gene. The CDR3 bases are TGTGCCAGCAGCTCCGGACAGGGAGTAGCTGAAGCTTTCTTT. It encodes CASSSGQGVAEAFF. The complete variable domain, with remaining parts taken from reference TRBV7-6 and TRBJ1-1, reads GAGVSQSPRYKVTKRGQDVALRCDPISGHVSLYWYRQALGQGPEFLTYFNYEAQQDKSGLPNDRFSAERPEGSISTLTIQRTEQRDSAMYRCASSSGQGVAEAFFGQGTRLTVV.

The gene calls are TRBV30 and TRBJ1-4, with 8 bases matching TRBD1. The germline gives CDR1 GTSNPN, CDR2 SVGIG (reference sequence). The CDR3 is 11 amino acids. The V and J ends lost 5 bases and 14 bases, in that order; junction bases with no gene match: 7. DNA of the CDR3: TGTGCCTGGGACCAAAGACAGGGGCTGTTTTTT. Protein: CAWDQRQGLFF.

The chain carries TRBV10-2 and TRBJ1-2; the D is unclear. V gave up 0 bases and J gave up 2 bases, with 10 bases separating them. CDR1 and CDR2 from the germline V gene are WSHSY and SAAADI. This CDR3 is built from 15 residues. CDR3 DNA sequence: TGCGCCAGCAGTGAGTCACCCCTTCTAAACTATGGCTACACCTTC. The encoded protein is CASSESPLLNYGYTF.

The CDR3 loop is CAWRDSTYEQYF. The CDR3 DNA is TGTGCCTGGAGAGACAGTACCTACGAGCAGTACTTC. The rearrangement uses TRBV30 and TRBJ2-7; tentative D call: TRBD1 (5 bases). V shed 3 bases and J shed 2 bases, with 8 bases lying between them. The length of the CDR3 is 12 residues. CDR1 is GTSNPN, CDR2 SVGIG, per germline (reference sequence).

This rearrangement joins TRBV30 to TRBJ1-1, with D possibly being TRBD1 (6 bases). Germline CDR1 reads GTSNPN; CDR2 reads SVGIG (reference sequence). This CDR3 has 14 amino acids. The V and J ends lost 0 bases and 3 bases respectively, with 11 bases between them. The CDR3 DNA follows: TGTGCCTGGAGTGTAGTCGCAGGGGACACTGAAGCTTTCTTT. It translates to CAWSVVAGDTEAFF.